Below, one T cell receptor (beta chain) is given with its context. This clone was seen a single time. Its cognate antigen has yet to be identified. Base qualities were left out, and no much larger clone turns up one base away. The data belong to a study of blood T cell repertoires in COVID-19 (dated by TCRdb to 2020 to 2022). About the investigation overall: Samples from collaborators originated in the United States, Italy and Spain and spanned both the acute and convalescent phases of COVID-19. Sample metadata almost always included a de-identified subject ID, COVID-19 status, age in years and sex. Where HLA class I and class II types were available, the types were taken from metadata supplied by the sample provider, not from assay-based typing. Subjects who had been exposed to COVID-19, were actively infected with it, or had recovered from it provided the deeply sampled blood TCRbeta repertoires that made up the dataset. The samples were drawn from the first 160 participants of the ongoing ImmuneRACE study and from over 950 subjects provided by 6 global collaborators. The prospective study material was composed of cDNA or gDNA derived from T cells, B-cell-depleted T cells, or PBMCs. A freely available public database, intended as a resource for researchers studying the immune response to SARS-CoV-2, is where the repertoires were released.

General conclusions and limits of the study: How much clinical and demographic metadata was included differed by source and by participant, and the metadata was provided uncurated.

The immunoSEQ Assay, a bias-controlled multiplex PCR, was used to amplify TCRbeta CDR3 regions from genomic DNA. For the original study's pipeline: Nucleated cell counts per sample were estimated from amplification of reference gene primers within the assay. To quantify the absolute abundance of each unique TCRbeta CDR3 rearrangement, sequence reads were collapsed and filtered. Productive Simpson clonality was computed per sample as the square root of Simpson's diversity index over productive rearrangements. As stored in TCRdb, this immuneACCESS dataset retains in-frame rearrangements with V and J assigned. A fraction of the clones does not appear; measured against another copy, unresolved V genes explain less than half of the discrepancy, and the remainder lacks a known reason. That table furnishes V, J and clone size, whereas the DNA furnished D and trimming. The sample table shows over 60,000 clones, and approximately 86% are seen once. Roughly 1% of the sample is taken by the ten largest.

Whole blood was collected in K2EDTA tubes by collaborating institutions according to the institutions' own protocols. Collaborator samples were shipped for TCRbeta analysis as frozen whole blood, isolated PBMCs, or DNA extracted from either sample type. Trimming at the junction amounts to 10 bases on V and 0 bases on J, and the germline ends lie 10 bases apart. The germline V gene (reference sequence) sets CDR1 to MNHNY and CDR2 to SVGAGI. The CDR3 spans 13 residues, from the cysteine through the phenylalanine. Only the CDR3 DNA stays, 39 bases, in frame from base 1. The chain is made from TRBV6-6 and TRBJ1-5; possibly the D gene is TRBD1, per 6 matching bases. Input material: peripheral blood. This sequence originates from a man aged 65 to 79 with acute or convalescent COVID-19. The CDR3 protein: CATDSSSNQPQHF. DNA sequence: TGTGCCACGGACAGCTCTAGCAATCAGCCCCAGCATTTT.